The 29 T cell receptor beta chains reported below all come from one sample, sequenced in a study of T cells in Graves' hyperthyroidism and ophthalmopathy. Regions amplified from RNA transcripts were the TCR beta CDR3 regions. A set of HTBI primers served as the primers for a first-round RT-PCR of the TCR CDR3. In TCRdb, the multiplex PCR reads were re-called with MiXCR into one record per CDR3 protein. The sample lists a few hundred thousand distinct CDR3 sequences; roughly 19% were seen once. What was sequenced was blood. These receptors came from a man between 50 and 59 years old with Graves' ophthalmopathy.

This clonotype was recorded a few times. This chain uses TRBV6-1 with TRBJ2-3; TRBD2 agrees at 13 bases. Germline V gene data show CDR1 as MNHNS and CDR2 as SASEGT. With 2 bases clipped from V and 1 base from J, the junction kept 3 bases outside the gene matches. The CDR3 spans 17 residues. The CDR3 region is CASSERLAGGGTDTQYF. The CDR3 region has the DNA TGTGCCAGCAGTGAAAGACTAGCGGGAGGAGGCACAGATACGCAGTATTTT.

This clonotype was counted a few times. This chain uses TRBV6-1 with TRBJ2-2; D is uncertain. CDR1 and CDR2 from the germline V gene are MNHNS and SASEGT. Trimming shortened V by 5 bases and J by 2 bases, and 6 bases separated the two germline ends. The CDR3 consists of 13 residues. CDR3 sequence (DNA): TGTGCCAGCAGTTCATACAACACCGGGGAGCTGTTTTTT. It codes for CASSSYNTGELFF.

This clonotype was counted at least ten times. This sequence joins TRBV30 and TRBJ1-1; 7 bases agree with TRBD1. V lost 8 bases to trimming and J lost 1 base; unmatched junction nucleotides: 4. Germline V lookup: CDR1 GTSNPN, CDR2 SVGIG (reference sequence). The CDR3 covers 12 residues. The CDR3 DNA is TGTGCCGGGGACAGACAGAACACTGAAGCTTTCTTT. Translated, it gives CAGDRQNTEAFF. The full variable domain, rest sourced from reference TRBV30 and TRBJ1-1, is SQTIHQWPATLVQPVGSPLSLECTVEGTSNPNLYWYRQAAGRGLQLLFYSVGIGQISSEVPQNLSASRPQDRQFILSSKKLLLSDSGFYLCAGDRQNTEAFFGQGTRLTVV.

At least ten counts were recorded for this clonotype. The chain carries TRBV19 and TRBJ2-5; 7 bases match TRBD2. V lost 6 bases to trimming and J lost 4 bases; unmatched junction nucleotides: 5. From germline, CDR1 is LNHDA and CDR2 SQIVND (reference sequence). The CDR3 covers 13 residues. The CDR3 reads CASRSASGETQYF. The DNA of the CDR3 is TGTGCCAGTAGGAGTGCTAGCGGAGAGACCCAGTACTTC. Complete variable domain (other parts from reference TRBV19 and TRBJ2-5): DGGITQSPKYLFRKEGQNVTLSCEQNLNHDAMYWYRQDPGQGLRLIYYSQIVNDFQKGDIAEGYSVSREKKESFPLTVTSAQKNPTAFYLCASRSASGETQYFGPGTRLLVL.

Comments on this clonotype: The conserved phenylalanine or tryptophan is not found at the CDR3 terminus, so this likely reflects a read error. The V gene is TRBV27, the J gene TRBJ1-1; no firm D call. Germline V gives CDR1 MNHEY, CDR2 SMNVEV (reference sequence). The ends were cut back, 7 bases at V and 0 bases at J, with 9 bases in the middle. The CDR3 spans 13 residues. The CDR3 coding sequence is TGTGCCAGCATGTGCACAATGAACACTGAAGCTTTCCTT. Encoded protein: CASMCTMNTEAFL.

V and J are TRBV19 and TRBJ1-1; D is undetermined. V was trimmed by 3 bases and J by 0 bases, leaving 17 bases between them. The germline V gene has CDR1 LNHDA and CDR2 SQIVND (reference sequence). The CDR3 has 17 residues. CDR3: CASSIRGISFMNTEAFF. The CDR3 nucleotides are TGTGCCAGTAGTATCCGCGGGATTTCTTTCATGAACACTGAAGCTTTCTTT.

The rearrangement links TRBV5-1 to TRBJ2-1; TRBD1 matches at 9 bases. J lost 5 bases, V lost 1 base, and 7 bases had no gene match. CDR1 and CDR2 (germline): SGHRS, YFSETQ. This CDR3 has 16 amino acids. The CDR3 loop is CASSLTGQGTNNEQFF. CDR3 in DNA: TGCGCCAGCAGCTTGACGGGACAGGGTACTAACAATGAGCAGTTCTTC.

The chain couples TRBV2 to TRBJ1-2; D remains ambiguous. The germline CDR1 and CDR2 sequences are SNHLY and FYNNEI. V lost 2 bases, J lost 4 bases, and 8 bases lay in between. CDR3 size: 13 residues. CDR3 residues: CASSETGSYGYTF. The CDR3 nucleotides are TGTGCCAGCAGTGAAACGGGTAGCTATGGCTACACCTTC.

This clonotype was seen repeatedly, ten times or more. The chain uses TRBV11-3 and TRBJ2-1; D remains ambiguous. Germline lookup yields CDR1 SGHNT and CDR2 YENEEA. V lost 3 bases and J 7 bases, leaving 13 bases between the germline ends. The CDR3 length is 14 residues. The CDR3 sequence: CASSLSLSSNEQFF. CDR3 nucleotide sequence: TGTGCCAGCAGCTTGTCCTTGTCCTCGAATGAGCAGTTCTTC.

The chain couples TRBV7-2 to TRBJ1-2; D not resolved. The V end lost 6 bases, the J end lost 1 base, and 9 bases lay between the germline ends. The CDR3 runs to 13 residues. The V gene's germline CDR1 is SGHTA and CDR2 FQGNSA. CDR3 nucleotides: TGTGCCAGCAGAGTACGGATTAACTATGGCTACACCTTC. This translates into CASRVRINYGYTF.

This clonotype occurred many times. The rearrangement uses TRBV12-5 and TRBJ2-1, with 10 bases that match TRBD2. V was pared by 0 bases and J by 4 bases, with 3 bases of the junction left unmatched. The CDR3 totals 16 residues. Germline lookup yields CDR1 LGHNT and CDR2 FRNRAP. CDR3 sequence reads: CASGLVLAGRYNEQFF. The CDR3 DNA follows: TGTGCTAGTGGTTTGGTACTAGCGGGACGATACAATGAGCAGTTCTTC.

The CDR3 loop reads CSATRDRVLYEQYF. In DNA form, the CDR3 reads TGCAGTGCCACGCGGGACAGGGTCCTTTACGAGCAGTACTTC. The chain recombines TRBV20-1 with TRBJ2-7; TRBD1 matches 9 bases. The ends lost 6 bases at V and 4 bases at J; junction bases unmatched: 10. This CDR3 has 14 residues. Germline V gene data show CDR1 as DFQATT and CDR2 as SNEGSKA (reference sequence).

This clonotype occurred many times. The CDR3 DNA is TGTGCCAGCAGTTTAGCGAGGGGACAGGGGGTGGCCGAGCAGTACTTC. This codes for CASSLARGQGVAEQYF. The V and J genes are TRBV12-3 or TRBV12-4 and TRBJ2-7, with 11 bases aligning to TRBD1. This CDR3 region has 16 residues. J was trimmed by 6 bases and V by 0 bases; bases with no gene match: 7.

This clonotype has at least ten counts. This chain's CDR3 is CASSESDTYEQYF. In DNA, the CDR3 is TGTGCCAGCAGTGAAAGCGACACCTACGAGCAGTACTTC. This chain connects TRBV6-1 to TRBJ2-7, with D hard to call. The V gene lost 2 bases and the J gene lost 2 bases, with 7 bases spanning the gap. The CDR3 sequence is 13 residues long. CDR1 and CDR2 from the germline V gene are MNHNS and SASEGT.

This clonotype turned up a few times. In nucleotides, the CDR3 is TGTGCCAGCAGCTTGGTTAGGGGGCTTGGCTACACCTTC. Its translation is CASSLVRGLGYTF. The genes are TRBV5-6 and TRBJ1-2; 7 nucleotides line up with TRBD1. CDR1 and CDR2 (germline): SGHDT, YYEEEE. The CDR3 has 13 residues. V shed 0 bases and J 7 bases; nucleotides not matched to a gene: 3.

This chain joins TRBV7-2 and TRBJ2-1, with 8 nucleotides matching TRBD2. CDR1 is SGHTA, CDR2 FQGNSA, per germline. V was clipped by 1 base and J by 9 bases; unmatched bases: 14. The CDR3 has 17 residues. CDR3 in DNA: TGTGCCAGCAGCTTAGGCCCCCCCCCCAGCGGGAGTAGTGAGCAGTTCTTC. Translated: CASSLGPPPSGSSEQFF. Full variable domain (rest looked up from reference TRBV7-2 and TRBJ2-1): GAGVSQSPSNKVTEKGKDVELRCDPISGHTALYWYRQSLGQGLEFLIYFQGNSAPDKSGLPSDRFSAERTGGSVSTLTIQRTQQEDSAVYLCASSLGPPPSGSSEQFFGPGTRLTVL.

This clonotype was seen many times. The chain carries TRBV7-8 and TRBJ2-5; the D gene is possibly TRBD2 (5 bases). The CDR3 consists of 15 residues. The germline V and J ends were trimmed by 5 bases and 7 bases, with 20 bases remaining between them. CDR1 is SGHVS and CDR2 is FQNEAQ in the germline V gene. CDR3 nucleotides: TGTGCCAGCAGCGGAGACCGGTGGGGAGAGGGGACCCAGTACTTC. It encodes CASSGDRWGEGTQYF.

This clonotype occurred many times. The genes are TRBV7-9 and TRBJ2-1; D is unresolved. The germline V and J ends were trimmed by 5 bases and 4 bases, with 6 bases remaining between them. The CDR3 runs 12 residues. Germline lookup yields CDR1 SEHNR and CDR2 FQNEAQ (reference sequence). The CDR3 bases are TGTGCCAGCAGCCTGCAGTACAATGAGCAGTTCTTC. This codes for CASSLQYNEQFF. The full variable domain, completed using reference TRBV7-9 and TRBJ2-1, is DTGVSQNPRHKITKRGQNVTFRCDPISEHNRLYWYRQTLGQGPEFLTYFQNEAQLEKSRLLSDRFSAERPKGSFSTLEIQRTEQGDSAMYLCASSLQYNEQFFGPGTRLTVL.

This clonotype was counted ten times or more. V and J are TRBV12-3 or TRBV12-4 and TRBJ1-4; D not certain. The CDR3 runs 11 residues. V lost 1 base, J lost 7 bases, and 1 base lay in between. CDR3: CASSLGEKLFF. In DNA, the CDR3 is TGTGCCAGCAGTTTAGGTGAAAAACTGTTTTTT.

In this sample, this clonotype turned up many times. CDR3 in amino acids: CSALLYEQYF. The CDR3 DNA reads as TGCAGTGCCCTCCTGTACGAGCAGTACTTC. V and J are TRBV20-1 and TRBJ2-7; no clear D. The CDR3 consists of 10 residues. V was cut by 6 bases and J by 4 bases, with 7 bases left in between. Germline loops: CDR1 DFQATT, CDR2 SNEGSKA (reference sequence).

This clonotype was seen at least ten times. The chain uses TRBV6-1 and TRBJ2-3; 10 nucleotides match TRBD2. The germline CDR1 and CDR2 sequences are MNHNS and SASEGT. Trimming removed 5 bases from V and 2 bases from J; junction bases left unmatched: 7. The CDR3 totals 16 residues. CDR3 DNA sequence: TGTGCCAGCAGTCACGGACTAGCGGTTAACACAGATACGCAGTATTTT. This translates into CASSHGLAVNTDTQYF.

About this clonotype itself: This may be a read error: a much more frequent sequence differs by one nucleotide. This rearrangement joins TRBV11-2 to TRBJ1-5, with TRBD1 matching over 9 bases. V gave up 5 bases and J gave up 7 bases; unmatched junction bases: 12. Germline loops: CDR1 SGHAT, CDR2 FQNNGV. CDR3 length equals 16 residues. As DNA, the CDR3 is TGTGCCAGCAGCGATCCCCGGACAGGGGTAGGACAGCCCCAGCATTTT. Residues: CASSDPRTGVGQPQHF.

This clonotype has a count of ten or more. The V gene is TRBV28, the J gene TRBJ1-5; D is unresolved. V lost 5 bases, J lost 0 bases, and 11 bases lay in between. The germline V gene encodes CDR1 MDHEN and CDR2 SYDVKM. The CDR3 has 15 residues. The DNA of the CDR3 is TGTGCCAGCAGTCCCGCGGGCAGTAGCAATCAGCCCCAGCATTTT. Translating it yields CASSPAGSSNQPQHF.

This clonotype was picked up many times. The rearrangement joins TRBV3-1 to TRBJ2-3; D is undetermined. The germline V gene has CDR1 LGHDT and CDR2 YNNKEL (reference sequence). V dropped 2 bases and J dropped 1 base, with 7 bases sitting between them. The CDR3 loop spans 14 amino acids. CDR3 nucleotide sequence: TGTGCCAGCAGCCAAAGGAGTGGCACAGATACGCAGTATTTT. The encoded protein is CASSQRSGTDTQYF.

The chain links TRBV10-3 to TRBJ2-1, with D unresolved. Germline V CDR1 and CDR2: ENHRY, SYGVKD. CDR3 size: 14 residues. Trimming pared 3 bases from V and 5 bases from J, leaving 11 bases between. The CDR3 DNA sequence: TGTGCCATCAGTGAAATAGAGAGAGACAATGAGCAGTTCTTC. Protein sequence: CAISEIERDNEQFF.

In DNA form, the CDR3 reads TGTGCCAGCAGTCCTCGCCCACTTTTGAACACTGAAGCTTTCTTT. Its protein product is CASSPRPLLNTEAFF. This chain links TRBV12-3 or TRBV12-4 with TRBJ1-1; no clear D gene. This CDR3 contains 15 residues. Deletions cut 5 bases from V and 0 bases from J, with 13 bases between.

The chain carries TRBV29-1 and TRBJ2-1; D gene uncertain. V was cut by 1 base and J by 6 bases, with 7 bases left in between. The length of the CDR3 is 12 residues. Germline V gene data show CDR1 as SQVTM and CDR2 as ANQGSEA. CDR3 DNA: TGCAGCGTTGAAGGCGTTCTCAATGAGCAGTTCTTC. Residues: CSVEGVLNEQFF.

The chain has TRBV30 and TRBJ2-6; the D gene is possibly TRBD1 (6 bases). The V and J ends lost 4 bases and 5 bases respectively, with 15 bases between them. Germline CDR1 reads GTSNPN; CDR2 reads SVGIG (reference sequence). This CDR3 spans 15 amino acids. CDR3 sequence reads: CAWTGTIGRANVLTF. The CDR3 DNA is TGTGCCTGGACAGGGACAATCGGTAGGGCCAACGTCCTGACTTTC.

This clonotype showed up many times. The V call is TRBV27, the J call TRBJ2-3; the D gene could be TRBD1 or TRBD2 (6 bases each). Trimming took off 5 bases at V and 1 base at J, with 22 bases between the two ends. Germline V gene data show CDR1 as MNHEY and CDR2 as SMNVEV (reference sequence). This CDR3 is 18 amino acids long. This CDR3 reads CASSPGISGALRTDTQYF. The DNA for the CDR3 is TGTGCCAGCAGTCCAGGGATCTCGGGGGCACTACGCACAGATACGCAGTATTTT.